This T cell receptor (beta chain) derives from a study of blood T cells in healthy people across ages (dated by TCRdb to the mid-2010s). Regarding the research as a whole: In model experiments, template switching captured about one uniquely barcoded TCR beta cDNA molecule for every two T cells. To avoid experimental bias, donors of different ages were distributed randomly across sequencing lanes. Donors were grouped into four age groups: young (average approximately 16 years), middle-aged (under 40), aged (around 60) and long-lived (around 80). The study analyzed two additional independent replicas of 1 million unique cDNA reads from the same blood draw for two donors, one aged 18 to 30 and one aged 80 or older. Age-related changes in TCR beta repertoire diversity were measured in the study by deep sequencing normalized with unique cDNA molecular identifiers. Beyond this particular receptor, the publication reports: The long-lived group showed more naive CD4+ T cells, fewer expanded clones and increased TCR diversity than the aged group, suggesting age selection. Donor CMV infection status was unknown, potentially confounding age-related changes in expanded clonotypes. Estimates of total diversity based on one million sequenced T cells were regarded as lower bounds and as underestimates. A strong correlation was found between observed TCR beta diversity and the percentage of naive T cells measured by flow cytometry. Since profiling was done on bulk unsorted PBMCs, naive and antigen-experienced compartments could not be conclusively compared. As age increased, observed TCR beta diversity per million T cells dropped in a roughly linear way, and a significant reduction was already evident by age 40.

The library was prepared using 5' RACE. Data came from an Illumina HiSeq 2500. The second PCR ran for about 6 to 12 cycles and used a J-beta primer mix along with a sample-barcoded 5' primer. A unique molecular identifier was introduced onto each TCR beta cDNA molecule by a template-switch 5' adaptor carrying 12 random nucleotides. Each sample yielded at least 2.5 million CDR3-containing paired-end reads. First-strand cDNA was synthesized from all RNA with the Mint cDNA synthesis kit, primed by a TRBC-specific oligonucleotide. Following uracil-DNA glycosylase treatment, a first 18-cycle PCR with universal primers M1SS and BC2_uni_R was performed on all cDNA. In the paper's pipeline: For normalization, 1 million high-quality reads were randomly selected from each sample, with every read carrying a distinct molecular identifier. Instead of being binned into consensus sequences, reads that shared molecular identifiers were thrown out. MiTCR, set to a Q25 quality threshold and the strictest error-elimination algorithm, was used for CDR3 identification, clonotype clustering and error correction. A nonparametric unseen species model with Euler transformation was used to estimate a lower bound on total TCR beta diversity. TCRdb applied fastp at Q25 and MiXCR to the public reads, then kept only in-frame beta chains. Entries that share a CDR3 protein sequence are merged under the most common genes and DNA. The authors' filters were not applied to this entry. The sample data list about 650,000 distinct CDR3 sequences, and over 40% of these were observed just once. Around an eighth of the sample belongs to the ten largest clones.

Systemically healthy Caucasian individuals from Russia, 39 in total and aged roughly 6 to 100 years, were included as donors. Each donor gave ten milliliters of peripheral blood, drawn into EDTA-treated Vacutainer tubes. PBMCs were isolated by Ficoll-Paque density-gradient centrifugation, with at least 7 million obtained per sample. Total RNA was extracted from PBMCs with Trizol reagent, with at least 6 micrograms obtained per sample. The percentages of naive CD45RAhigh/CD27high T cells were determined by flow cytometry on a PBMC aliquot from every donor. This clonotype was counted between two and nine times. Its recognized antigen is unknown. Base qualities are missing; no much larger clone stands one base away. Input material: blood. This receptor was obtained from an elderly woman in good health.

The bases are TGTGCCAGCAGCTTAGATAGGCCACTGGCGGAGTTGGAGTACGAGCAGTACTTC. This sequence encodes CASSLDRPLAELEYEQYF. The chain is assembled from TRBV7-2 and TRBJ2-7; no D gene is confidently identified. The CDR3 runs 18 residues from the cysteine to the phenylalanine. CDR3 DNA only is kept here, 54 bases in frame from base 1. At the junction V is shortened by 1 base and J by 4 bases, with 23 bases in between. The germline V gene yields SGHTA for CDR1 and FQGNSA for CDR2.